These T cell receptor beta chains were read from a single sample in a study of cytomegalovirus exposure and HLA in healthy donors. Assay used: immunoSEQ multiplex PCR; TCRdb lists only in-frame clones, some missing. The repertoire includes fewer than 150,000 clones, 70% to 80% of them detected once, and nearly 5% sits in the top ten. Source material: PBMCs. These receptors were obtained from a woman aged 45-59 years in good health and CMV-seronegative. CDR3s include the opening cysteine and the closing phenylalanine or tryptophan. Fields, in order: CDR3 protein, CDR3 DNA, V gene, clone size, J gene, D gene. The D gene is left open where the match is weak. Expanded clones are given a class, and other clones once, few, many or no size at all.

CASSVGAGGEETQYF	TGTGCCAGCAGCGTAGGAGCGGGGGGGGAAGAGACCCAGTACTTC	TRBV9	NA	TRBJ2-5	TRBD2
CASSVVGTSGGALDTQYF	TGTGCCAGCAGCGTAGTAGGGACTAGCGGGGGGGCCCTAGATACGCAGTATTTT	TRBV9	NA	TRBJ2-3	TRBD2
CASSFAGQGAPTF	TGTGCCAGCAGCTTTGCGGGACAGGGGGCGCCCACCTTC	TRBV11-2	NA	TRBJ1-2	TRBD1
CASRPSGQAYNSPLHF	TGCGCCAGCCGCCCCTCGGGACAAGCCTATAATTCACCCCTCCACTTT	TRBV5-1	few	TRBJ1-6	NA
CASSLGQGALTGNTIYF	TGTGCCAGCAGCCTGGGACAGGGGGCATTGACGGGAAACACCATATATTTT	TRBV7-2	NA	TRBJ1-3	TRBD1
CASSLTGGYNEQFF	TGTGCCAGCAGCTTAACTGGGGGGTACAATGAGCAGTTCTTC	TRBV7-3	NA	TRBJ2-1	NA
CASSLGGLAYEQYF	TGCGCCAGCAGCTTGGGAGGGCTCGCCTACGAGCAGTACTTC	TRBV5-1	NA	TRBJ2-7	NA
CASSQDGGGTQYF	TGCGCCAGCAGCCAAGATGGAGGTGGGACCCAGTACTTC	TRBV4-3	NA	TRBJ2-5	NA
CSGDRFTEAFF	TGCAGCGGGGACAGGTTCACTGAAGCTTTCTTT	TRBV20-1	NA	TRBJ1-1	TRBD1
CATSGDRGLSYGYTF	TGTGCCACCTCGGGGGACAGGGGGCTTTCCTATGGCTACACCTTC	TRBV2	NA	TRBJ1-2	TRBD1
CASSLGAANTDTQYF	TGTGCCAGCAGCTTAGGGGCAGCTAACACAGATACGCAGTATTTT	TRBV11-3	NA	TRBJ2-3	NA
CASSLGGAGDAYEQYF	TGCGCCAGCAGCTTAGGGGGAGCGGGGGATGCCTACGAGCAGTACTTC	TRBV5-1	NA	TRBJ2-7	TRBD2
CASSLALPDSYGYTF	TGTGCCAGCAGCTTAGCCCTACCCGACAGCTATGGCTACACCTTC	TRBV7-8	NA	TRBJ1-2	NA
CASSPRGWNTEAFF	TGTGCCAGCAGCCCCCGGGGGTGGAACACTGAAGCTTTCTTT	TRBV7-2	NA	TRBJ1-1	NA
CASSRPGGVDTEAFF	TGTGCCAGCAGTAGGCCGGGGGGCGTAGACACTGAAGCTTTCTTT	TRBV28	NA	TRBJ1-1	NA
CASSSGLVKTQYF	TGTGCCAGCAGTTCAGGACTTGTTAAGACCCAGTACTTC	TRBV6-5	NA	TRBJ2-5	NA
CAWSQRVRETQYF	TGTGCCTGGTCACAGAGGGTACGAGAGACCCAGTACTTC	TRBV30	NA	TRBJ2-5	NA
CASSVAPAYNEQFF	TGTGCCAGCAGCGTAGCCCCGGCCTACAATGAGCAGTTCTTC	TRBV9	NA	TRBJ2-1	NA
CASSARTGDRTYEQYF	TGTGCCAGCAGTGCAAGGACAGGGGACCGCACCTACGAGCAGTACTTC	TRBV27	many	TRBJ2-7	TRBD1
CASSGQPNEKLFF	TGTGCCAGCAGTGGACAGCCTAATGAAAAACTGTTTTTT	TRBV2	NA	TRBJ1-4	NA
CASSLDTSGEQFF	TGTGCCAGCAGCTTAGATACTAGCGGTGAGCAGTTCTTC	TRBV11-2	NA	TRBJ2-1	TRBD2
CASSHPPTGTSGNTIYF	TGCGCCAGCAGCCATCCCCCGACAGGCACCTCTGGAAACACCATATATTTT	TRBV4-1	NA	TRBJ1-3	NA
CASGRTGGSYNSPLHF	TGTGCCAGCGGACGGACAGGTGGCTCCTATAATTCACCCCTCCACTTT	TRBV7-2	NA	TRBJ1-6	TRBD1
CASRPTLSGNTIYF	TGTGCCAGCAGGCCGACTCTCTCTGGAAACACCATATATTTT	TRBV7-2	NA	TRBJ1-3	NA
CASSGHLQETQYF	TGTGCCAGCAGTGGACACCTTCAAGAGACCCAGTACTTC	TRBV28	NA	TRBJ2-5	NA
CASSQETFRRSYNEQFF	TGCGCCAGCAGCCAAGAAACGTTTAGGAGGTCCTACAATGAGCAGTTCTTC	TRBV4-3	NA	TRBJ2-1	NA
CAISENSLDTDTQYF	TGTGCCATCAGTGAGAACTCGCTAGACACAGATACGCAGTATTTT	TRBV10-3	once	TRBJ2-3	NA
CASSSPEGLYEKLFF	TGTGCCAGCAGCTCGCCGGAGGGGCTGTATGAAAAACTGTTTTTT	TRBV7-9	few	TRBJ1-4	NA
CASSRWSVDSYEQYF	TGTGCCAGCAGCCGCTGGAGCGTAGACTCCTACGAGCAGTACTTC	TRBV11-1	NA	TRBJ2-7	NA
CASIGGGSYTGELFF	TGTGCCAGCATCGGGGGTGGTTCGTACACCGGGGAGCTGTTTTTT	TRBV7-2	NA	TRBJ2-2	NA
CASSQIGQGQGALHTIYF	TGTGCCAGCAGCCAAATTGGGCAGGGACAGGGGGCTCTTCACACCATATATTTT	TRBV4-2	NA	TRBJ1-3	TRBD1
CASSLFPSWDTQYF	TGTGCCAGCAGCTTATTTCCTAGCTGGGATACGCAGTATTTT	TRBV7-3	NA	TRBJ2-3	NA